A selection of T cell receptor beta chains follows, all from one sample in a study of neurological immune-mediated disorders. TCRdb re-derived calls from the 5' RACE reads in MiXCR, one entry per CDR3 protein. Here the sample spans tens of thousands of distinct CDR3 sequences, less than 15% being singletons. Sequencing was performed on PBMCs. Receptors were obtained from a woman aged 50 to 65 with HTLV-1-associated myelopathy (HAM/TSP). Both conserved end residues are part of each CDR3. The D gene is left open where the match is weak. Some rows mark clone size as missing; the rest say once, few, many or name a class of expanded clone.

cdr3_aa: CAISGSRGDSYEQYF; cdr3_nt: TGTGCCATCAGTGGCAGTAGAGGTGATTCCTACGAGCAGTACTTC; j_call: TRBJ2-7; d_call: -; v_call: TRBV10-3; clone_size: many
cdr3_aa: CASSYHQGNEQYF; cdr3_nt: TGTGCCAGCAGTTACCACCAGGGAAACGAGCAGTACTTC; j_call: TRBJ2-7; d_call: -; v_call: TRBV6-2/TRBV6-3; clone_size: many
cdr3_aa: CATSDLRAAVSNEQFF; cdr3_nt: TGTGCCACCAGTGATTTACGGGCCGCGGTTTCCAATGAGCAGTTCTTC; j_call: TRBJ2-1; d_call: -; v_call: TRBV24-1; clone_size: -
cdr3_aa: CASSFYICSARDITGRRGETQYF; cdr3_nt: -; j_call: TRBJ2-5; d_call: -; v_call: TRBV5-6; clone_size: -
cdr3_aa: CASTPRQKSQETQYF; cdr3_nt: TGCGCCAGCACCCCTCGACAGAAATCCCAAGAGACCCAGTACTTC; j_call: TRBJ2-5; d_call: -; v_call: TRBV5-1; clone_size: many
cdr3_aa: CAISRSGGPTTGELFF; cdr3_nt: TGTGCCATCAGTCGGAGCGGGGGGCCTACCACCGGGGAGCTGTTTTTT; j_call: TRBJ2-2; d_call: TRBD2; v_call: TRBV10-3; clone_size: many
cdr3_aa: CASSFGSQGSEQFF; cdr3_nt: TGTGCCAGCAGCTTCGGTTCACAGGGGAGTGAGCAGTTCTTC; j_call: TRBJ2-1; d_call: TRBD1; v_call: TRBV11-3; clone_size: -
cdr3_aa: CSAREQNIQYF; cdr3_nt: TGCAGTGCTAGGGAACAGAACATTCAGTACTTC; j_call: TRBJ2-4; d_call: -; v_call: TRBV20-1; clone_size: many
cdr3_aa: CASRWTTSGGDTQYF; cdr3_nt: TGTGCCAGCAGGTGGACGACTAGCGGGGGAGATACCCAGTACTTC; j_call: TRBJ2-5; d_call: TRBD2; v_call: TRBV2; clone_size: -
cdr3_aa: CASSYREKSYEQYF; cdr3_nt: TGTGCCAGCAGTTATAGAGAGAAATCCTACGAGCAGTACTTC; j_call: TRBJ2-7; d_call: -; v_call: TRBV6-2/TRBV6-3; clone_size: many
cdr3_aa: CSASLGRGGFDEQFF; cdr3_nt: TGCAGTGCTAGTCTCGGCAGGGGAGGGTTCGATGAGCAGTTCTTC; j_call: TRBJ2-1; d_call: -; v_call: TRBV20-1; clone_size: -
cdr3_aa: CASSSFHTGTSYGYTF; cdr3_nt: TGTGCCAGCAGCTCGTTCCATACCGGGACCTCCTATGGCTACACCTTC; j_call: TRBJ1-2; d_call: -; v_call: TRBV7-2; clone_size: many
cdr3_aa: CASSPTTGEMNTIYF; cdr3_nt: TGTGCCAGCTCACCTACGACAGGAGAAATGAACACCATATATTTT; j_call: TRBJ1-3; d_call: -; v_call: TRBV18; clone_size: many
cdr3_aa: CASSERGISSLLHF; cdr3_nt: TGTGCCAGCAGTGAAAGGGGGATTTCTTCACTCCTCCACTTT; j_call: TRBJ1-6; d_call: -; v_call: TRBV6-5; clone_size: -
cdr3_aa: CASQGTADILLF; cdr3_nt: TGCGCCAGCCAAGGGACAGCCGATATCTTGCTTTTT; j_call: TRBJ1-4; d_call: TRBD1; v_call: TRBV4-3; clone_size: -
cdr3_aa: CASRALSGGNNQPQHF; cdr3_nt: TGTGCCAGCAGAGCCCTTTCAGGGGGCAACAATCAGCCCCAGCATTTT; j_call: TRBJ1-5; d_call: TRBD1; v_call: TRBV28; clone_size: -
cdr3_aa: CASSLDGRTDTQYF; cdr3_nt: TGTGCCAGCAGTCTCGACGGACGCACAGATACGCAGTATTTT; j_call: TRBJ2-3; d_call: -; v_call: TRBV6-1; clone_size: few
cdr3_aa: CASSLGLPGGVRETQYF; cdr3_nt: TGTGCCAGCAGCTTAGGGCTCCCGGGGGGCGTACGAGAGACCCAGTACTTC; j_call: TRBJ2-5; d_call: -; v_call: TRBV7-2; clone_size: -
cdr3_aa: CASKEGAANTGELFF; cdr3_nt: TGTGCCAGTAAAGAAGGGGCGGCGAACACCGGGGAGCTGTTTTTT; j_call: TRBJ2-2; d_call: -; v_call: TRBV12-3/TRBV12-4; clone_size: once
cdr3_aa: CSVLGQGSSYEQYF; cdr3_nt: TGCAGCGTATTAGGACAGGGGAGCTCCTACGAGCAGTACTTC; j_call: TRBJ2-7; d_call: TRBD1; v_call: TRBV29-1; clone_size: few
cdr3_aa: CASSPGLADNPKNIQYF; cdr3_nt: TGTGCCAGCAGCCCGGGACTAGCGGATAACCCTAAAAACATTCAGTACTTC; j_call: TRBJ2-4; d_call: TRBD2; v_call: TRBV3-1; clone_size: many
cdr3_aa: CASSQDRVALNQPQHF; cdr3_nt: TGCGCCAGCAGCCAAGATAGAGTGGCCCTCAATCAGCCCCAGCATTTT; j_call: TRBJ1-5; d_call: -; v_call: TRBV4-3; clone_size: many
cdr3_aa: CASSIFRQGPEAFF; cdr3_nt: TGTGCCAGCAGCATCTTCCGACAGGGCCCTGAAGCTTTCTTT; j_call: TRBJ1-1; d_call: TRBD1; v_call: TRBV5-6; clone_size: few
cdr3_aa: CGASEGGVYNDQFF; cdr3_nt: TGCGGTGCTAGTGAGGGCGGGGTATACAATGATCAGTTCTTC; j_call: TRBJ2-1; d_call: -; v_call: TRBV20-1; clone_size: -
cdr3_aa: CASSQVSTGNYGYTF; cdr3_nt: TGTGCCAGCAGCCAAGTATCGACAGGGAACTATGGCTACACCTTC; j_call: TRBJ1-2; d_call: TRBD1; v_call: TRBV3-1; clone_size: many
cdr3_aa: CASSLESSGKPPLHF; cdr3_nt: TGTGCCAGCAGCTTAGAGTCTAGCGGGAAACCACCCCTCCACTTT; j_call: TRBJ1-6; d_call: -; v_call: TRBV7-2; clone_size: many
cdr3_aa: CASSSGLAGGTRRSTDTQYF; cdr3_nt: TGTGCCAGCAGCTCGGGACTAGCGGGGGGGACGCGGAGGAGCACAGATACGCAGTATTTT; j_call: TRBJ2-3; d_call: TRBD2; v_call: TRBV7-9; clone_size: many
cdr3_aa: CASSPGWGSSYEQFF; cdr3_nt: TGTGCCAGCAGCCCGGGGTGGGGGAGCTCCTATGAGCAGTTCTTC; j_call: TRBJ2-1; d_call: -; v_call: TRBV7-2; clone_size: -
cdr3_aa: CASSLSPLEGYTF; cdr3_nt: TGTGCCAGCAGTTTATCGCCCCTCGAGGGCTACACCTTC; j_call: TRBJ1-2; d_call: -; v_call: TRBV27; clone_size: medium-sized
cdr3_aa: CASSLGGGTGELFF; cdr3_nt: TGTGCCAGCAGTTTAGGTGGCGGCACCGGGGAGCTGTTTTTT; j_call: TRBJ2-2; d_call: -; v_call: TRBV12-3/TRBV12-4; clone_size: many
cdr3_aa: CASSLRGDTQYF; cdr3_nt: TGCGCCAGCAGCTTGAGGGGCGATACGCAGTATTTT; j_call: TRBJ2-3; d_call: -; v_call: TRBV5-1; clone_size: many
cdr3_aa: CSARDLRGAYNEQFF; cdr3_nt: TGCAGTGCTAGAGATCTGCGGGGGGCCTACAATGAGCAGTTCTTC; j_call: TRBJ2-1; d_call: TRBD2; v_call: TRBV20-1; clone_size: many